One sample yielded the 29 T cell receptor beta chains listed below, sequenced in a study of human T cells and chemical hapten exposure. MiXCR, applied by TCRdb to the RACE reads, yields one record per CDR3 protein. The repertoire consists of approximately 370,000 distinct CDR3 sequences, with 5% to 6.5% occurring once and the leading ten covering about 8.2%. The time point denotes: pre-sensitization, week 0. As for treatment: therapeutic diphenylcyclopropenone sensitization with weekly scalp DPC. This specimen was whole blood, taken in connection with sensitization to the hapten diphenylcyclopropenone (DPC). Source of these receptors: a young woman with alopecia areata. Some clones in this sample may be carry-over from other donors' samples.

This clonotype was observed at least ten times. CDR3 nucleotides: TGTGCCAGCAACCAGTTTGGAGGGCTGAGAGGCAATCAGCCCCAGCATTTT. Translating gives CASNQFGGLRGNQPQHF. The chain joins TRBV28 to TRBJ1-5; D remains unclear. V dropped 7 bases and J dropped 2 bases, with 21 bases sitting between them. This CDR3 comprises 17 residues. The germline CDR1 and CDR2 sequences are MDHEN and SYDVKM.

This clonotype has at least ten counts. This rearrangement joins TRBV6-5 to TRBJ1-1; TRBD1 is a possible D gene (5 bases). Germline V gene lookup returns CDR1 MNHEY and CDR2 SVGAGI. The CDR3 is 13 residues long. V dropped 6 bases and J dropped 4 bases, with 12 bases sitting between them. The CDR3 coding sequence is TGTGCCAGCAGGAGGGGCGCGGGCACTGAAGCTTTCTTT. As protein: CASRRGAGTEAFF.

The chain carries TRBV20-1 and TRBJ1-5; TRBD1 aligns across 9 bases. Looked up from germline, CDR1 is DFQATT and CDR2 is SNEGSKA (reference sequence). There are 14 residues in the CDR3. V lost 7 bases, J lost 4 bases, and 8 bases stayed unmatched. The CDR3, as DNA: TGCAGTGGAACCACAGGGGGCCGGAATCAGCCCCAGCATTTT. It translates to CSGTTGGRNQPQHF.

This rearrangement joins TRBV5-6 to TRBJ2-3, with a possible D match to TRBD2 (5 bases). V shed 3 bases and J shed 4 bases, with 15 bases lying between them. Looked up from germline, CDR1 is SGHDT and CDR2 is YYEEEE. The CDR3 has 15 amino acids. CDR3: CASSSGILPPDTQYF. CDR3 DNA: TGTGCCAGCAGCTCCGGGATACTCCCCCCAGATACGCAGTATTTT.

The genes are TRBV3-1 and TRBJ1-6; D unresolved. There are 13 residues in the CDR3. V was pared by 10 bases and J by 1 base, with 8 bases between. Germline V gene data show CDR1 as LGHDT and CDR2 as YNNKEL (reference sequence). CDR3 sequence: CATKGSYNSPLHF. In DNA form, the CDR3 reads TGTGCCACCAAGGGTTCCTATAATTCACCCCTCCACTTT.

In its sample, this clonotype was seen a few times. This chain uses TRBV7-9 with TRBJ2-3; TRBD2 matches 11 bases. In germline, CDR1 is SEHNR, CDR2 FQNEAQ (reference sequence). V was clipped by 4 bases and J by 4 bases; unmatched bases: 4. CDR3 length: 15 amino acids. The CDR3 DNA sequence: TGTGCCAGCAGCTCCTTAGCGGGGGGGCCAGATACGCAGTATTTT. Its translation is CASSSLAGGPDTQYF. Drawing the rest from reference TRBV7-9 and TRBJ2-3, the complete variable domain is DTGVSQNPRHKITKRGQNVTFRCDPISEHNRLYWYRQTLGQGPEFLTYFQNEAQLEKSRLLSDRFSAERPKGSFSTLEIQRTEQGDSAMYLCASSSLAGGPDTQYFGPGTRLTVL.

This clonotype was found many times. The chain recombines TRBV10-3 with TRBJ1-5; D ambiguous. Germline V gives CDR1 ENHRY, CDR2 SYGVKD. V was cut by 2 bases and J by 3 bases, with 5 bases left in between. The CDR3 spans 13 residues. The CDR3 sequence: CAISENLNQPQHF. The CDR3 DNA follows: TGTGCCATCAGTGAGAATCTCAATCAGCCCCAGCATTTT.

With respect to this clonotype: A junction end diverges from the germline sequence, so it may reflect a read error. The CDR3 coding sequence is TGCAGTGTTAGAATGGGTCGGGACGGTCGGAATTCACCCCTCCACTTT. Translated, it gives CSVRMGRDGRNSPLHF. The chain employs TRBV20-1 and TRBJ1-6; D might be TRBD1 (5 bases). Germline CDR1 and CDR2: DFQATT and SNEGSKA (reference sequence). The CDR3 length is 16 residues.

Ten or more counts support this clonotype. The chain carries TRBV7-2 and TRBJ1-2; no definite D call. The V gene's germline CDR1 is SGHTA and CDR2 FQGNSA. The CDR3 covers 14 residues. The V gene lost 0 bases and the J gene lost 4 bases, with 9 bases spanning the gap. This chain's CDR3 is CASSLAAWAYGYTF. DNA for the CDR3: TGTGCCAGCAGCTTAGCAGCCTGGGCCTATGGCTACACCTTC.

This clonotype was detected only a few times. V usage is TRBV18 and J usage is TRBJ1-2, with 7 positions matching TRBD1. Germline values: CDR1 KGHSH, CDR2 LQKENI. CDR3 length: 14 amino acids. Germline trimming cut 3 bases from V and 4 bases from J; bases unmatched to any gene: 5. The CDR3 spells CASSPDRVGYGYTF. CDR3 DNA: TGTGCCAGCTCACCCGACAGGGTGGGCTATGGCTACACCTTC.

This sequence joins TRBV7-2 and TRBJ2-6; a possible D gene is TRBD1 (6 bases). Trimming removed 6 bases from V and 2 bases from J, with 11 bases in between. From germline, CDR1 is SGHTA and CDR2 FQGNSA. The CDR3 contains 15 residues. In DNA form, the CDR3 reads TGTGCCAGCAGACCTCCAGGGGCTGGGGCCAACGTCCTGACTTTC. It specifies CASRPPGAGANVLTF. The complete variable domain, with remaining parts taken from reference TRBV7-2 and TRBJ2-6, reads GAGVSQSPSNKVTEKGKDVELRCDPISGHTALYWYRQSLGQGLEFLIYFQGNSAPDKSGLPSDRFSAERTGGSVSTLTIQRTQQEDSAVYLCASRPPGAGANVLTFGAGSRLTVL.

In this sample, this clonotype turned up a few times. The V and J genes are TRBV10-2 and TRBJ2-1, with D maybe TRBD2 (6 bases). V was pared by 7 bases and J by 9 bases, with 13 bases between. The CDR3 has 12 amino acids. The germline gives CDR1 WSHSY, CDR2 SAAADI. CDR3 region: CASNPSETEQFF. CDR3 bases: TGCGCCAGCAATCCTAGCGAGACTGAGCAGTTCTTC.

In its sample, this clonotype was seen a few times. DNA for the CDR3: TGTGCCAGCAGTTTGAACCTTTTTGAGCAGTACTTC. This codes for CASSLNLFEQYF. The chain recombines TRBV12-3 or TRBV12-4 with TRBJ2-7; D gene ambiguous. V lost 3 bases and J 7 bases, leaving 10 bases between the germline ends. The CDR3 contains 12 residues.

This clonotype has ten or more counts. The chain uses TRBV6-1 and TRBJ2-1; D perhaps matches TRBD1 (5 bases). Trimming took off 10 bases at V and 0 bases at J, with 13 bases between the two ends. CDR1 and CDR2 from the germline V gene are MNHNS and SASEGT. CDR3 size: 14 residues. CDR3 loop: CATTDTRSYNEQFF. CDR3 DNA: TGTGCCACAACGGACACCCGCTCCTACAATGAGCAGTTCTTC.

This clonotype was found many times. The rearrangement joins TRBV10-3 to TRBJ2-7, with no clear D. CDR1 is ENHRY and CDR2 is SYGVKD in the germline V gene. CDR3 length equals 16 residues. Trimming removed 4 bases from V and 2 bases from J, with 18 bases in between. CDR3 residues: CAISVNPIRSTYEQYF. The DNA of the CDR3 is TGTGCCATCAGTGTCAACCCAATCCGAAGCACCTACGAGCAGTACTTC.

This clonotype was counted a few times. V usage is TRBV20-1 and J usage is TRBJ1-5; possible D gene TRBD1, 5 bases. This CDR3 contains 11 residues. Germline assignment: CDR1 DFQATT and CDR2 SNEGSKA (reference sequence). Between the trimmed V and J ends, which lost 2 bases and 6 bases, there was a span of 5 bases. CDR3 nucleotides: TGCAGTGCTAGACAGGGTCAGCCCCAGCATTTT. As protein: CSARQGQPQHF.

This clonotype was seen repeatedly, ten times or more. The CDR3 DNA reads as TGCGCCAGCAGCCACACCGACAGGGTTTACGAGCAGTACTTC. Translating it yields CASSHTDRVYEQYF. V and J are TRBV4-1 and TRBJ2-7, with 7 bases identical to TRBD1. With V trimmed by 3 bases and J by 4 bases, 6 bases remained unmatched. The germline gives CDR1 MGHRA, CDR2 YSYEKL. The CDR3 has 14 amino acids.

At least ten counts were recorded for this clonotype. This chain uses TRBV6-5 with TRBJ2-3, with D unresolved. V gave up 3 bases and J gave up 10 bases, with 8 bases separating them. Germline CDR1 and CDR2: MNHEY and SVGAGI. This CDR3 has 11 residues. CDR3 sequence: CASSYKLAQYF. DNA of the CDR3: TGTGCCAGCAGTTATAAGTTGGCGCAGTATTTT.

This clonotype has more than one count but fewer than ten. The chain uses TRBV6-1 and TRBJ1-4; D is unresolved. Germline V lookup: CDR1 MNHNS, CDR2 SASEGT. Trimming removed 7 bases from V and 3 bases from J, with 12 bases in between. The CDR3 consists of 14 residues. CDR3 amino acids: CASMPPGSNEKLFF. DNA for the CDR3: TGTGCCAGCATGCCCCCTGGGTCTAATGAAAAACTGTTTTTT.

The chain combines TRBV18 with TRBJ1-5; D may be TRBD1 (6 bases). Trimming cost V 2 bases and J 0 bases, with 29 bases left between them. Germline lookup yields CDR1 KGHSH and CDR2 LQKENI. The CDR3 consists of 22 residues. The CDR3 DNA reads TGTGCCAGCTCACCAACGTGGATGGATGTGGGGGCCTCCCGATATAGCAATCAGCCCCAGCATTTT. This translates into CASSPTWMDVGASRYSNQPQHF.

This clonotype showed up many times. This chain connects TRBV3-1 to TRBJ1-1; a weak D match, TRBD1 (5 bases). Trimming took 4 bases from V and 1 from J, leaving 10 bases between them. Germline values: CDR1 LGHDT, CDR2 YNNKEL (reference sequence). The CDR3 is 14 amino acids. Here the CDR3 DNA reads TGTGCCAGCAGCCTAAGGGACTCGAACACTGAAGCTTTCTTT. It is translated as CASSLRDSNTEAFF.

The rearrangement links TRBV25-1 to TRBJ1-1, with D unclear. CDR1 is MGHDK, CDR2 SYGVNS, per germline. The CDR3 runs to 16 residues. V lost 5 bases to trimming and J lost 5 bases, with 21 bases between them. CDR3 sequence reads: CASSPPVGKGRTEAFF. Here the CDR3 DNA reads TGTGCCAGCAGTCCTCCTGTTGGAAAGGGTAGAACTGAAGCTTTCTTT.

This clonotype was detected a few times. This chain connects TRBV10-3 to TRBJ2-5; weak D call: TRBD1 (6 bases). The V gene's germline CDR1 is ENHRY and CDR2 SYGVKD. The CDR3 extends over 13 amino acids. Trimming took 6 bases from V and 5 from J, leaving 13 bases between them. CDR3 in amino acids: CAISQGKGETQYF. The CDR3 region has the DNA TGTGCCATCAGCCAGGGGAAGGGGGAGACCCAGTACTTC.

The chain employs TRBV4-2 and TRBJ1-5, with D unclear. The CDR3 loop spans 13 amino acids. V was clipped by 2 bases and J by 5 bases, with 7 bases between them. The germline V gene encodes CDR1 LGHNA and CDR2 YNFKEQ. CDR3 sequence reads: CASSQLLDQPQHF. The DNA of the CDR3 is TGTGCCAGCAGCCAACTTCTAGATCAGCCCCAGCATTTT.

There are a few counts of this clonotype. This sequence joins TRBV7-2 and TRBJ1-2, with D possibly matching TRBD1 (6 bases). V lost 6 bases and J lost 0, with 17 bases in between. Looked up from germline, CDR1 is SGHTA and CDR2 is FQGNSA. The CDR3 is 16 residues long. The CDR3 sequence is CASRVTGTPTNYGYTF. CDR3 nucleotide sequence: TGTGCCAGCAGAGTAACTGGGACACCGACTAACTATGGCTACACCTTC.

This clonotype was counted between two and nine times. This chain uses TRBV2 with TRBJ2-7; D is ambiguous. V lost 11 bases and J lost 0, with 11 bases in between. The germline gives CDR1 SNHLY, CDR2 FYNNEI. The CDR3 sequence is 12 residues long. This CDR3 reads CAGASSSYEQYF. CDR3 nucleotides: TGTGCCGGAGCAAGCAGCTCCTACGAGCAGTACTTC.

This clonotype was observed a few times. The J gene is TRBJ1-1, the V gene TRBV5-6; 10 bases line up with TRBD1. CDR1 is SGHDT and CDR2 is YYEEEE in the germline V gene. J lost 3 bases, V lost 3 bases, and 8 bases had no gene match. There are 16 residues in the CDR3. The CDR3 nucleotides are TGTGCCAGCAGCTCCGGGACAGGGGTCCCCTACACTGAAGCTTTCTTT. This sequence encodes CASSSGTGVPYTEAFF.

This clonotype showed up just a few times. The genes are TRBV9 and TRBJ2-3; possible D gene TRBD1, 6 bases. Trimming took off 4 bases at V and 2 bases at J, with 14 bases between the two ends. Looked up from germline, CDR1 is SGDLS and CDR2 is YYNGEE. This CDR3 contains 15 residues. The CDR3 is CASSLRDIPTDTQYF. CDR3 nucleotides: TGTGCCAGCAGCCTACGGGACATCCCCACAGATACGCAGTATTTT.

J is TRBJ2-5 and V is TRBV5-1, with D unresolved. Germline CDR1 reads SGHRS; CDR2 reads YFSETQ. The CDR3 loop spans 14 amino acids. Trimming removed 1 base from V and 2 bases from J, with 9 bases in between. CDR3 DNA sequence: TGCGCCAGCAGCTTGAAGGCCCTACAAGAGACCCAGTACTTC. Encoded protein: CASSLKALQETQYF.